The rows below give T cell receptor beta chains drawn from one sample of a study of T cell repertoires in breast cancer. TCRdb passed the emulsion pairing reads through MiXCR, listing each CDR3 protein once. The profile shows roughly 38,000 distinct CDR3 sequences, about 48% of them singletons. Source material: CD8+ T cells. The receptors here all came from a pool of human donors with breast cancer or a healthy control (not recorded which). Both conserved end residues are part of each CDR3. The D gene is left open where the match is weak. Clone size is shown for a subset of rows, as once, few, many or a class of expanded clone.

v_call: TRBV5-1; clone_size: NA; d_call: TRBD2; j_call: TRBJ2-7; cdr3_aa: CASSTGLAGYYEQYF; cdr3_nt: TGCGCCAGCAGCACGGGACTAGCGGGATACTACGAGCAGTACTTC
v_call: TRBV7-8; clone_size: NA; d_call: NA; j_call: TRBJ1-1; cdr3_aa: CASSLDVKFGNTEAFF; cdr3_nt: TGTGCCAGCAGCTTAGATGTCAAGTTTGGGAACACTGAAGCTTTCTTT
v_call: TRBV7-8; clone_size: NA; d_call: NA; j_call: TRBJ1-5; cdr3_aa: CASSPLGRAHNNQPQHF; cdr3_nt: TGTGCCAGCAGCCCCTTGGGCAGGGCACATAACAATCAGCCCCAGCATTTT
v_call: TRBV19; clone_size: NA; d_call: NA; j_call: TRBJ2-1; cdr3_aa: CASSPWGTYNEQFF; cdr3_nt: TGTGCCAGTAGTCCGTGGGGGACCTACAATGAGCAGTTCTTC
v_call: TRBV27; clone_size: NA; d_call: TRBD1; j_call: TRBJ1-5; cdr3_aa: CASSLKAQGASQPQHF; cdr3_nt: TGTGCCAGCAGTTTAAAGGCCCAGGGGGCTAGTCAGCCCCAGCATTTT
v_call: TRBV9; clone_size: few; d_call: NA; j_call: TRBJ1-1; cdr3_aa: CASSVESRDTEAFF; cdr3_nt: TGTGCCAGCAGCGTAGAGAGCCGGGACACTGAAGCTTTCTTT
v_call: TRBV20-1; clone_size: NA; d_call: NA; j_call: TRBJ1-1; cdr3_aa: CSVERVNTEAFF; cdr3_nt: TGCAGTGTTGAACGCGTCAACACTGAAGCTTTCTTT
v_call: TRBV15; clone_size: NA; d_call: NA; j_call: TRBJ2-1; cdr3_aa: CATSGVLLTEQFF; cdr3_nt: TGTGCCACCAGCGGAGTCCTACTCACTGAGCAGTTCTTC
v_call: TRBV7-2; clone_size: few; d_call: NA; j_call: TRBJ2-7; cdr3_aa: CASSPMGAVPSYEQYF; cdr3_nt: TGTGCCAGCAGCCCGATGGGAGCGGTACCTTCCTACGAGCAGTACTTC
v_call: TRBV6-1; clone_size: many; d_call: TRBD1; j_call: TRBJ2-3; cdr3_aa: CASSELETGADTQYF; cdr3_nt: TGTGCCAGCAGTGAGTTAGAGACAGGGGCAGATACGCAGTATTTT
v_call: TRBV5-4; clone_size: NA; d_call: TRBD2; j_call: TRBJ2-1; cdr3_aa: CASSSQLPTSGRWNEQFF; cdr3_nt: TGTGCCAGCAGCTCCCAACTCCCAACTAGCGGGAGGTGGAATGAGCAGTTCTTC
v_call: TRBV19; clone_size: once; d_call: NA; j_call: TRBJ2-3; cdr3_aa: CASSRVADTQYF; cdr3_nt: TGTGCCAGTAGTAGGGTCGCAGATACGCAGTATTTT
v_call: TRBV15; clone_size: few; d_call: NA; j_call: TRBJ2-7; cdr3_aa: CATSRDVQEQYF; cdr3_nt: TGTGCCACCAGCAGAGATGTTCAGGAGCAGTACTTC
v_call: TRBV9; clone_size: NA; d_call: NA; j_call: TRBJ1-4; cdr3_aa: CASSSGEKLFF; cdr3_nt: TGTGCCAGCAGCTCGGGGGAAAAACTGTTTTTT
v_call: TRBV2; clone_size: once; d_call: NA; j_call: TRBJ1-1; cdr3_aa: CASSEAASTWNTEAFF; cdr3_nt: TGTGCCAGCAGTGAAGCGGCCTCTACATGGAACACTGAAGCTTTCTTT
v_call: TRBV5-1; clone_size: NA; d_call: TRBD1; j_call: TRBJ1-3; cdr3_aa: CASRTGTAGNTTYF; cdr3_nt: TGCGCCAGCAGGACGGGGACAGCTGGAAACACCACATATTTT